A single T cell receptor beta chain is shown here with its context. The data stem from a study of blood T cell repertoires in COVID-19. Looking at the study overall: Italy, Spain and the United States were the sources of the convalescent and acute COVID-19 samples. In each case, the material was cDNA or gDNA derived from T cells, B-cell-depleted T cells, or PBMCs.

The method was immunoSEQ multiplex PCR; TCRdb's version includes in-frame clones alone and lacks a portion of them. Found here are fewer than 300,000 clones, approximately 89% of them singletons; the top ten hold around a tenth. V dropped 2 bases and J dropped 5; count of bases not matched to a gene: 7. CDR3 length: 16 residues. From germline, CDR1 is MNHNY and CDR2 SVGAGI (reference sequence). The chain employs TRBV6-6 and TRBJ2-5, with TRBD2 matching over 11 bases. Sequenced: peripheral blood. This receptor was obtained from a man aged 35-49 years who had recovered from COVID-19. Written as DNA, the CDR3 is TGTGCCAGCAGTTACACGGTAGCGGGGGGGCGGGAGACCCAGTACTTC. Its protein is CASSYTVAGGRETQYF.